Listed below are T cell receptor beta chains from one sample, sequenced in a study of radiation and T cells in renal cell carcinoma. This table comes from immunoSEQ multiplex PCR, and its TCRdb copy is limited to in-frame clones, with some not included. The sample has tens of thousands of clones, over 75% seen once; the top ten hold 33%. The source was blood, collected from a patient whose treatment included radiotherapy and nephrectomy. The receptors come from a man aged 55-75 years with renal cell carcinoma. The CDR3 runs from the conserved cysteine through the conserved F or W. The order of the fields is clone size, D gene, V gene, J gene, CDR3 DNA, CDR3 protein. D genes are given only for firm matches. Clone size is shown for a subset of rows, as once, few, many or a class of expanded clone.

abundance: -
d_gene: -
v_gene: TRBV30
j_gene: TRBJ1-4
CDR3nt: TGTGCCTGGGGCCGGCCAACTAATGAAAAACTGTTTTTT
CDR3aa: CAWGRPTNEKLFF

abundance: -
d_gene: TRBD1
v_gene: TRBV5-1
j_gene: TRBJ2-1
CDR3nt: TGCGCCAGCAGCTTGGTTGTTCCGGGACAGAGAGGTGATGAGCAGTTCTTC
CDR3aa: CASSLVVPGQRGDEQFF

abundance: -
d_gene: -
v_gene: TRBV5-1
j_gene: TRBJ1-3
CDR3nt: TGCGCCAGCAGCTTGGTTCATAACTCTGGAAACACCATATATTTT
CDR3aa: CASSLVHNSGNTIYF

abundance: -
d_gene: TRBD1
v_gene: TRBV9
j_gene: TRBJ2-3
CDR3nt: TGTGCCAGCAGCGTTAGGGGGACAGCCCTTTCCGGCGGTCCAGATACGCAGTATTTT
CDR3aa: CASSVRGTALSGGPDTQYF

abundance: -
d_gene: -
v_gene: TRBV6-5
j_gene: TRBJ1-5
CDR3nt: TGTGCCAGCAGCAAACGGAGCAATCAGCCCCAGCATTTT
CDR3aa: CASSKRSNQPQHF

abundance: -
d_gene: TRBD2
v_gene: TRBV30
j_gene: TRBJ2-3
CDR3nt: TGTGCCTGGAGTTCGGGGGGGCTCACAGATACGCAGTATTTT
CDR3aa: CAWSSGGLTDTQYF

abundance: -
d_gene: -
v_gene: TRBV4-2
j_gene: TRBJ1-5
CDR3nt: TGTGCCAGCAGCCAAGGAGTTTCTAGCAATCAGCCCCAGCATTTT
CDR3aa: CASSQGVSSNQPQHF

abundance: medium-sized
d_gene: -
v_gene: TRBV6-5
j_gene: TRBJ1-4
CDR3nt: TGTGCCAGCAGTTATACCGCTAGGGGTTTCGAAAAACTGTTTTTT
CDR3aa: CASSYTARGFEKLFF

abundance: -
d_gene: -
v_gene: TRBV7-3
j_gene: TRBJ2-3
CDR3nt: TGTGCCAGCAGCTTAACGGGGGACACAGATACGCAGTATTTT
CDR3aa: CASSLTGDTDTQYF

abundance: -
d_gene: TRBD2
v_gene: TRBV2
j_gene: TRBJ2-1
CDR3nt: TGTGCCAGCAGATATAGCGGGGACGGACACGAGCAGTTCTTC
CDR3aa: CASRYSGDGHEQFF

abundance: -
d_gene: -
v_gene: TRBV19
j_gene: TRBJ2-5
CDR3nt: TGTGCCAGCAGGGGCCCCCGAGTAGAGACCCAGTACTTC
CDR3aa: CASRGPRVETQYF

abundance: -
d_gene: -
v_gene: TRBV6-5
j_gene: TRBJ2-7
CDR3nt: TGTGCCAGCAGTTACTCAGGGGGTCCGTACGAGCAGTACTTC
CDR3aa: CASSYSGGPYEQYF

abundance: -
d_gene: -
v_gene: TRBV11-2
j_gene: TRBJ2-5
CDR3nt: TGTGCCAGCAGCTTAGTTGTCCAGGGGACCCAGTACTTC
CDR3aa: CASSLVVQGTQYF

abundance: -
d_gene: -
v_gene: TRBV21-1
j_gene: TRBJ2-7
CDR3nt: TGTGCCAGCAGCAAATCTTTAGCGCAGGTACGGAACGAGCAGTACTTC
CDR3aa: CASSKSLAQVRNEQYF

abundance: many
d_gene: -
v_gene: TRBV5-1
j_gene: TRBJ1-1
CDR3nt: TGCGCCAGCAGCCCGCCGGACAGCACTGAAGCTTTCTTT
CDR3aa: CASSPPDSTEAFF

abundance: once
d_gene: -
v_gene: TRBV4-3
j_gene: TRBJ2-7
CDR3nt: TGCGCCAGCAGCCCCCAAGGGATGGCGGGTGAGCAGTACTTC
CDR3aa: CASSPQGMAGEQYF